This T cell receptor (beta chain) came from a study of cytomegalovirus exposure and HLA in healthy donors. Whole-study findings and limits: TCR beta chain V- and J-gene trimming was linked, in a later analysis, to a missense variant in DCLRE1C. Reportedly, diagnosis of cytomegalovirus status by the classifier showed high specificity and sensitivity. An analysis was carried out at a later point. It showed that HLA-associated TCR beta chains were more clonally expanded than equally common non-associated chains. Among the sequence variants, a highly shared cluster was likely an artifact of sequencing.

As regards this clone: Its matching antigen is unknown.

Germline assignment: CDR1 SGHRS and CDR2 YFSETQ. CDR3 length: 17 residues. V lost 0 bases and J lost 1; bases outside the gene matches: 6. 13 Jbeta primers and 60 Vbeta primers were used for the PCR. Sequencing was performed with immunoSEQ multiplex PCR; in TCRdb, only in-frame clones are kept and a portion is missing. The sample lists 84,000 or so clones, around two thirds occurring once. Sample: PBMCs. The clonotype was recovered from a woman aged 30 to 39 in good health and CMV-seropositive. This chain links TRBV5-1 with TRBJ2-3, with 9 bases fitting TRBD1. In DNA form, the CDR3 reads TGCGCCAGCAGCTTGGGGCACCGGGACAGGGGCACAGATACGCAGTATTTT. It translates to CASSLGHRDRGTDTQYF.